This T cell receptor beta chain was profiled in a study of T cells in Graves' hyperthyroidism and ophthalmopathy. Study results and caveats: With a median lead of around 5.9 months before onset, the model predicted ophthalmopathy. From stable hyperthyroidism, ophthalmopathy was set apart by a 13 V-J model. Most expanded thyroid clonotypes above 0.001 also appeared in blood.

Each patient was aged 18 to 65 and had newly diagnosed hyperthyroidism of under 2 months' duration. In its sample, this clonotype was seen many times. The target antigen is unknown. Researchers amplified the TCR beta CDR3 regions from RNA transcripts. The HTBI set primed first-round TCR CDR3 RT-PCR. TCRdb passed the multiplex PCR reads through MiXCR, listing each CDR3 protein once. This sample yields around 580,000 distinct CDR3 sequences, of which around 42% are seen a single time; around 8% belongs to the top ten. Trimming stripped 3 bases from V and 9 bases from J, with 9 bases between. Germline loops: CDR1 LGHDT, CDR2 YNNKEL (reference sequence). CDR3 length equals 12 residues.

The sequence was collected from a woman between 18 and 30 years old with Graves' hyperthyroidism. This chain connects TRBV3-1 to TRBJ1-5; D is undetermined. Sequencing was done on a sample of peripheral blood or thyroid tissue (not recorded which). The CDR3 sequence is CASSHLQGPQHF. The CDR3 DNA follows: TGTGCCAGCAGCCACCTTCAAGGGCCCCAGCATTTT. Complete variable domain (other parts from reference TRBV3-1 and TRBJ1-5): DTAVSQTPKYLVTQMGNDKSIKCEQNLGHDTMYWYKQDSKKFLKIMFSYNNKELIINETVPNRFSPKSPDKAHLNLHINSLELGDSAVYFCASSHLQGPQHFGDGTRLSIL.